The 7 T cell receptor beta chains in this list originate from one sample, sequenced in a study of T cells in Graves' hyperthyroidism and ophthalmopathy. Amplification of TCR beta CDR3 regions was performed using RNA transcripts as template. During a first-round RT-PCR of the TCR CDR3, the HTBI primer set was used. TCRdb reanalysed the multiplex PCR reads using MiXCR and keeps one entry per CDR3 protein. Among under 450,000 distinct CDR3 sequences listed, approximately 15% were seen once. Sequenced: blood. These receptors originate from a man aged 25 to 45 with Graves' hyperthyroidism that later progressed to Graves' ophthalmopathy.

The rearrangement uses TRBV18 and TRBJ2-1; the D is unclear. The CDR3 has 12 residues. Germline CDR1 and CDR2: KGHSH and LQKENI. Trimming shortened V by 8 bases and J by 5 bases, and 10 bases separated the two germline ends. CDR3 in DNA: TGTGCCAGCCGGACGGTTGACAATGAGCAGTTCTTC. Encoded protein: CASRTVDNEQFF. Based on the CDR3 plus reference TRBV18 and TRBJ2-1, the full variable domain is NAGVMQNPRHLVRRRGQEARLRCSPMKGHSHVYWYRQLPEEGLKFMVYLQKENIIDESGMPKERFSAEFPKEGPSILRIQQVVRGDSAAYFCASRTVDNEQFFGPGTRLTVL.

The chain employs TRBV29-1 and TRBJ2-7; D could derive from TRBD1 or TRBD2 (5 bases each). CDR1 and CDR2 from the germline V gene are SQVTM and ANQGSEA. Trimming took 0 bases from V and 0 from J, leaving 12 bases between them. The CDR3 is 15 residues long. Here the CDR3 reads CSVEEGRHTSYEQYF. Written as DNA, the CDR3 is TGCAGCGTTGAAGAGGGACGACACACCTCCTACGAGCAGTACTTC.

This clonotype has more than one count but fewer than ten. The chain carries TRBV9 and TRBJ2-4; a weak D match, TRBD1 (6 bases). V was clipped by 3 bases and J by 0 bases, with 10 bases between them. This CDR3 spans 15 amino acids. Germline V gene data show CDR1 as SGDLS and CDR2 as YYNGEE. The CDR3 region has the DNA TGTGCCAGCAGCGCGACAGGACTAGCCAAAAACATTCAGTACTTC. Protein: CASSATGLAKNIQYF.

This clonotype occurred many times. CDR3 amino acids: CSAAPDLNPTSGGANEQFF. The CDR3 DNA reads TGCAGTGCTGCACCCGACCTAAACCCGACTAGCGGGGGGGCCAATGAGCAGTTCTTC. The chain combines TRBV20-1 with TRBJ2-1; 14 nucleotides match TRBD2. CDR1 and CDR2 (germline): DFQATT, SNEGSKA (reference sequence). Germline trimming cut 5 bases from V and 6 bases from J; bases unmatched to any gene: 18. The CDR3 contains 19 residues.

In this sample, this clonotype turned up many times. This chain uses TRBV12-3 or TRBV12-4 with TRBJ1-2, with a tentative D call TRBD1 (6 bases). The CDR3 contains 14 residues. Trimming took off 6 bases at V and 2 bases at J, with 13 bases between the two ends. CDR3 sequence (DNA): TGTGCCAGCAGGGGGGACATGGAGAACTATGGCTACACCTTC. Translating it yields CASRGDMENYGYTF.

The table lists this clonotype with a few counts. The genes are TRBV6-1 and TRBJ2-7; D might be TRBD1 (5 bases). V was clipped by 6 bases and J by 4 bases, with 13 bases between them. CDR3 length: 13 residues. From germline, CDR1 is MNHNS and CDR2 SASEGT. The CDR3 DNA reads TGTGCCAGCAGAACCACAGGAGCGTACGAGCAGTACTTC. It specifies CASRTTGAYEQYF.

CDR3 sequence: CASSYAGNRGYTF. The CDR3 coding sequence is TGTGCCAGCAGTTACGCGGGTAATAGAGGCTACACCTTC. The rearrangement uses TRBV6-2 or TRBV6-3 and TRBJ1-2; D remains unclear. V gave up 2 bases and J gave up 8 bases, with 12 bases separating them. Germline V gene lookup returns CDR1 MNHEY and CDR2 SVGEGT. The CDR3 runs 13 residues.